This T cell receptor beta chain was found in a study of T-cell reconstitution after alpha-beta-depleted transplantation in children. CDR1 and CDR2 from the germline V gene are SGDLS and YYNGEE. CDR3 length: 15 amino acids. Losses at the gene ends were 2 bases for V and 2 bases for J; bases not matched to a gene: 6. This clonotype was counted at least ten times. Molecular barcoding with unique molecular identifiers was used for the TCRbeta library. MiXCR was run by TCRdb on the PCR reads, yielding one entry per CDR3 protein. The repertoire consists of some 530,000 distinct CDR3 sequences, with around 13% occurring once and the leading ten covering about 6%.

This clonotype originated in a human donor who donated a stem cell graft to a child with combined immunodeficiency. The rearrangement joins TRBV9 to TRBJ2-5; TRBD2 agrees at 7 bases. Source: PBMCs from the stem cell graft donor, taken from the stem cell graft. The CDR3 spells CASSVAGVVQETQYF. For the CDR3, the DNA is TGTGCCAGCAGCGTCGCGGGGGTCGTTCAAGAGACCCAGTACTTC.